This TCR beta chain was captured in a study of T-cell memory formation after mild COVID-19. From germline, CDR1 is ENHRY and CDR2 SYGVKD. Deletions cut 0 bases from V and 0 bases from J, with 13 bases between. The CDR3 length is 17 residues. TCRdb fed the 5' RACE reads into MiXCR, producing one record per CDR3 protein. This sample has hundreds of thousands of distinct CDR3 sequences, with around a quarter found just once. A remark on this clonotype: What it binds is unknown.

Study outcomes and limitations: Detection of some responders pre-infection suggested pre-existing cross-reactive memory T cells participated.

The chain has TRBV10-3 and TRBJ2-3, with D perhaps being TRBD1 or TRBD2 (5 bases each). The sequenced material came from PBMCs or a T cell subset sorted from them (not recorded which). The TCR sequence derives from an adult woman who had mild COVID-19 (a few samples of this study predate the infection). Cell type and time point are not known. In DNA, the CDR3 is TGTGCCATCAGTGAGTCTGGGGGACCCGACAGCACAGATACGCAGTATTTT. Amino acids: CAISESGGPDSTDTQYF.